Each of the 29 T cell receptor beta chains below was sequenced from the same sample in a study of OX40 agonist ivuxolimab in advanced cancers. Assay: immunoSEQ multiplex PCR; the TCRdb copy retains only in-frame clones and omits some. This sample has 30,000 or so clones, with roughly nine tenths found just once. The sequences come from CD4+ or CD8+ T cells sorted from blood, collected in a trial of the OX40 agonist ivuxolimab. The source of these receptors is an adult with an advanced solid tumor such as melanoma, head and neck, liver or kidney cancer.

This chain links TRBV27 with TRBJ2-1; 8 bases are a match to TRBD2. The germline V gene encodes CDR1 MNHEY and CDR2 SMNVEV (reference sequence). The CDR3 totals 14 residues. The junction had 4 bases not matched to a gene; V was cut back by 5 bases and J by 4 bases. The CDR3 DNA sequence: TGTGCCAGCAGTGGGGTAGCGGGGTACAATGAGCAGTTCTTC. The encoded protein is CASSGVAGYNEQFF.

This rearrangement joins TRBV14 to TRBJ2-7; perhaps TRBD2 as D (6 bases). There are 15 residues in the CDR3. V was shortened by 3 bases and J by 2 bases, with 14 bases between the two germline ends. Per the germline V gene, CDR1 is SGHDN and CDR2 is FVKESK. The CDR3 here is CASSHVAGSTYEQYF. CDR3 nucleotides: TGTGCCAGCAGCCATGTGGCGGGATCAACCTACGAGCAGTACTTC. Variable domain in full (rest from reference TRBV14 and TRBJ2-7): EAGVTQFPSHSVIEKGQTVTLRCDPISGHDNLYWYRRVMGKEIKFLLHFVKESKQDESGMPNNRFLAERTGGTYSTLKVQPAELEDSGVYFCASSHVAGSTYEQYFGPGTRLTVT.

The chain employs TRBV14 and TRBJ2-5; 13 positions match TRBD2. The CDR3 runs to 15 residues. The J segment lost 6 bases and the V segment lost 4 bases, leaving 5 bases of the junction unmatched. Germline-derived CDR1 and CDR2 are SGHDN and FVKESK. CDR3 bases: TGTGCCAGCAGCCCCGGGACTAGCGGGAAGAAGACCCAGTACTTC. Its protein product is CASSPGTSGKKTQYF. The variable domain in full, with the rest retrieved from reference TRBV14 and TRBJ2-5, is EAGVTQFPSHSVIEKGQTVTLRCDPISGHDNLYWYRRVMGKEIKFLLHFVKESKQDESGMPNNRFLAERTGGTYSTLKVQPAELEDSGVYFCASSPGTSGKKTQYFGPGTRLLVL.

The chain combines TRBV9 with TRBJ2-3, with 7 nucleotides matching TRBD2. Germline trimming cut 3 bases from V and 0 bases from J; bases unmatched to any gene: 7. Per the germline V gene, CDR1 is SGDLS and CDR2 is YYNGEE. This CDR3 contains 16 residues. The CDR3 loop is CASSGPGGPSTDTQYF. In DNA, the CDR3 is TGTGCCAGCAGCGGCCCGGGAGGACCTAGCACAGATACGCAGTATTTT.

The V and J genes are TRBV5-1 and TRBJ2-1; D is perhaps TRBD1 (6 bases). CDR1 and CDR2 (germline): SGHRS, YFSETQ. The ends were cut back, 2 bases at V and 10 bases at J, with 10 bases in the middle. CDR3 length: 12 residues. The CDR3 protein is CASSFGGGEQFF. The CDR3 region has the DNA TGCGCCAGCAGCTTTGGGGGCGGCGAGCAGTTCTTC. Variable domain in full (rest from reference TRBV5-1 and TRBJ2-1): KAGVTQTPRYLIKTRGQQVTLSCSPISGHRSVSWYQQTPGQGLQFLFEYFSETQRNKGNFPGRFSGRQFSNSRSEMNVSTLELGDSALYLCASSFGGGEQFFGPGTRLTVL.

The chain couples TRBV27 to TRBJ1-4; no reliable D call. The germline V gene has CDR1 MNHEY and CDR2 SMNVEV (reference sequence). V lost 8 bases to trimming and J lost 7 bases, with 17 bases between them. The CDR3 runs to 14 residues. The CDR3 nucleotides are TGTGCCAGCTCCCCGGGCCTCTGGGCTGAAAAACTGTTTTTT. Its protein product is CASSPGLWAEKLFF. The full variable domain, with the rest looked up from reference TRBV27 and TRBJ1-4, is EAQVTQNPRYLITVTGKKLTVTCSQNMNHEYMSWYRQDPGLGLRQIYYSMNVEVTDKGDVPEGYKVSRKEKRNFPLILESPSPNQTSLYFCASSPGLWAEKLFFGSGTQLSVL.

The V call is TRBV4-3, the J call TRBJ1-3; D uncertain. Trimming left V 0 bases short and J 0 bases short, with 6 bases between. This CDR3 comprises 15 residues. Germline CDR1 reads LGHNA; CDR2 reads YSLEER. CDR3 in amino acids: CASSQDTYSGNTIYF. CDR3 DNA: TGCGCCAGCAGCCAAGATACTTACTCTGGAAACACCATATATTTT.

J is TRBJ1-2 and V is TRBV6-5; maybe TRBD1 (5 bases). Germline loops: CDR1 MNHEY, CDR2 SVGAGI. CDR3 length equals 14 residues. The V and J ends lost 0 bases and 8 bases respectively, with 13 bases between them. The CDR3 is CASSYSKGLGGYTF. The CDR3 DNA reads as TGTGCCAGCAGTTACTCGAAGGGGTTAGGAGGCTACACCTTC.

This rearrangement joins TRBV6-5 to TRBJ2-7; TRBD1 matches 7 bases. After removal of 2 bases from V and 5 bases from J, the junction contained 3 bases not matched to a gene. The V gene's germline CDR1 is MNHEY and CDR2 SVGAGI. The length of the CDR3 is 13 residues. DNA of the CDR3: TGTGCCAGCAGTTACGGGGACAGTAACGAGCAGTACTTC. The encoded protein is CASSYGDSNEQYF.

The V call is TRBV7-9, the J call TRBJ2-3, with no clear D. This CDR3 is built from 14 residues. Germline V gene lookup returns CDR1 SEHNR and CDR2 FQNEAQ (reference sequence). Between the trimmed V and J ends, which lost 5 bases and 8 bases, there was a span of 17 bases. The CDR3 bases are TGTGCCAGCAGCCACCTACAAAGGTTGGGTACGCAGTATTTT. Encoded protein: CASSHLQRLGTQYF. The full variable domain, its missing parts supplied by reference TRBV7-9 and TRBJ2-3, is DTGVSQNPRHKITKRGQNVTFRCDPISEHNRLYWYRQTLGQGPEFLTYFQNEAQLEKSRLLSDRFSAERPKGSFSTLEIQRTEQGDSAMYLCASSHLQRLGTQYFGPGTRLTVL.

The chain joins TRBV9 to TRBJ2-1; TRBD2 aligns across 10 bases. In germline, CDR1 is SGDLS, CDR2 YYNGEE. The CDR3 is made up of 17 amino acids. The V and J ends lost 0 bases and 8 bases, in that order; junction bases with no gene match: 11. The CDR3 DNA reads as TGTGCCAGCAGCGTAGAGGGGGTGTGGCTAGCGGGAGATGAGCAGTTCTTC. Its protein is CASSVEGVWLAGDEQFF.

This chain connects TRBV6-6 to TRBJ2-7, with 7 nucleotides matching TRBD1. This CDR3 comprises 15 residues. The germline V gene has CDR1 MNHNY and CDR2 SVGAGI (reference sequence). Trimming cost V 5 bases and J 1 base; bases outside gene matches: 8. CDR3 in amino acids: CASSPPGTESYEQYF. In DNA form, the CDR3 reads TGTGCCAGCAGTCCGCCCGGGACAGAGTCCTACGAGCAGTACTTC.

This clone was seen once. The CDR3 nucleotides are TGCGCCAGCAGCCAAGATTCTGTCCGGGAGACCCAGTACTTC. Protein: CASSQDSVRETQYF. The chain carries TRBV4-3 and TRBJ2-5, with D unresolved. The germline V gene has CDR1 LGHNA and CDR2 YSLEER. The CDR3 is 14 amino acids. V lost 0 bases and J lost 5, with 10 bases in between.

This clone has a single count. The chain recombines TRBV5-6 with TRBJ1-3; the D is unclear. The V gene lost 1 base and the J gene lost 3 bases, with 8 bases spanning the gap. Germline V gene lookup returns CDR1 SGHDT and CDR2 YYEEEE. The length of the CDR3 is 14 residues. DNA for the CDR3: TGTGCCAGCAGCTTGTACGGCGATGGAAACACCATATATTTT. Protein product: CASSLYGDGNTIYF.

A word on this clone: At one of its ends the junction is not consistent with the germline gene, which may arise from a read error. V and J are TRBV4-1 and TRBJ2-7, with 10 nucleotides matching TRBD2. From germline, CDR1 is MGHRA and CDR2 YSYEKL. This CDR3 contains 17 residues. The CDR3 region has the DNA TGCGCCAGCAGCCAAGATACTTTGACTAGCGGGTCCTATGAGCAGTACTTC. It is translated as CASSQDTLTSGSYEQYF.

The rearrangement links TRBV7-2 to TRBJ1-2; 7 bases match TRBD1. Germline CDR1 is SGHTA and CDR2 is FQGNSA. V lost 1 base and J lost 0; bases outside the gene matches: 2. The CDR3 is 15 amino acids. CDR3 protein: CASSLVGQANYGYTF. The CDR3 DNA sequence: TGTGCCAGCAGCTTAGTTGGACAGGCTAACTATGGCTACACCTTC.

V is TRBV5-8 and J is TRBJ2-7; 8 bases match TRBD2. This CDR3 spans 14 amino acids. Trimming cost V 4 bases and J 3 bases; bases outside gene matches: 6. In germline, CDR1 is SGHTS, CDR2 YDEGEE. The CDR3 DNA sequence: TGTGCCAGCAGCGGGGAGCGGGGGAGCTACGAGCAGTACTTC. Its translation is CASSGERGSYEQYF. Looking up the rest from reference TRBV5-8 and TRBJ2-7 gives the full variable domain: EAGVTQSPTHLIKTRGQQATLRCSPISGHTSVYWYQQALGLGLQFLLWYDEGEERNRGNFPPRFSGRQFPNYSSELNVNALELEDSALYLCASSGERGSYEQYFGPGTRLTVT.

The chain employs TRBV6-5 and TRBJ2-1, with D uncertain. CDR1 is MNHEY, CDR2 SVGAGI, per germline. Trimming took 0 bases from V and 9 from J, leaving 3 bases between them. The CDR3 is made up of 11 amino acids. CDR3 sequence reads: CASSYSTEQFF. The CDR3 DNA reads as TGTGCCAGCAGTTACTCGACTGAGCAGTTCTTC.

J is TRBJ2-3 and V is TRBV15, with 12 bases aligning to TRBD2. CDR1 is LNHNV and CDR2 is YYDKDF in the germline V gene (reference sequence). The junction had 3 bases not matched to a gene; V was cut back by 3 bases and J by 2 bases. The CDR3 length is 16 residues. The CDR3 is CATSSGLAGPTDTQYF. In DNA form, the CDR3 reads TGTGCCACCAGCAGCGGACTAGCGGGACCCACAGATACGCAGTATTTT.

The gene calls are TRBV9 and TRBJ1-1, with D perhaps TRBD1 (6 bases). The CDR3 spans 17 residues. Looked up from germline, CDR1 is SGDLS and CDR2 is YYNGEE. Trimming shortened V by 0 bases and J by 4 bases, and 19 bases separated the two germline ends. CDR3 DNA sequence: TGTGCCAGCAGCGTAGCTCCAGGGGAGGTACAGAGCACTGAAGCTTTCTTT. Amino acid sequence: CASSVAPGEVQSTEAFF.

V gene TRBV10-2 combines with J gene TRBJ2-7; TRBD2 matches 7 bases. This CDR3 spans 12 amino acids. Trimming removed 6 bases from V and 4 bases from J; junction bases left unmatched: 3. CDR1 is WSHSY and CDR2 is SAAADI in the germline V gene. Written as DNA, the CDR3 is TGCGCCAGCAGGCCGGGGGGTTACGAGCAGTACTTC. Amino acid sequence: CASRPGGYEQYF.

The genes are TRBV2 and TRBJ2-1, with a weak D call TRBD2 (5 bases). This CDR3 spans 12 amino acids. Germline V gene lookup returns CDR1 SNHLY and CDR2 FYNNEI. V was cut by 4 bases and J by 8 bases, with 9 bases left in between. The CDR3 sequence: CASSGVAYEQFF. In nucleotides, the CDR3 is TGTGCCAGCAGTGGTGTAGCGTATGAGCAGTTCTTC.

The chain combines TRBV5-1 with TRBJ2-3; the D is unclear. Germline V gives CDR1 SGHRS, CDR2 YFSETQ. The V end was cut by 2 bases, the J end by 0 bases, with 7 bases between. The CDR3 contains 14 residues. CDR3 DNA sequence: TGCGCCAGCAGCTTTGGCAGTAGCACAGATACGCAGTATTTT. Translating gives CASSFGSSTDTQYF.

The CDR3 sequence is CASSSTGGGQETQYF. For the CDR3, the DNA is TGTGCCAGCAGCTCCACAGGGGGAGGGCAAGAGACCCAGTACTTC. The chain employs TRBV7-9 and TRBJ2-5, with D possibly matching TRBD1 (8 bases). The germline V gene encodes CDR1 SEHNR and CDR2 FQNEAQ (reference sequence). There are 15 residues in the CDR3. V lost 4 bases and J 2 bases, leaving 14 bases between the germline ends.

The J gene is TRBJ1-1, the V gene TRBV30; D is possibly TRBD1 (6 bases). This CDR3 has 13 amino acids. The germline V gene has CDR1 GTSNPN and CDR2 SVGIG (reference sequence). Trimming took off 5 bases at V and 4 bases at J, with 14 bases between the two ends. CDR3 sequence reads: CAWQTIQGTEAFF. The CDR3 DNA reads TGTGCCTGGCAGACGATACAGGGCACTGAAGCTTTCTTT.

This clone was counted once. The chain employs TRBV7-8 and TRBJ1-5; 7 nucleotides agree with TRBD1. The CDR3 sequence is 15 residues long. Germline CDR1 SGHVS, CDR2 FQNEAQ. The junction had 6 bases not matched to a gene; V was cut back by 0 bases and J by 7 bases. The CDR3 sequence: CASSLANRGGQPQHF. CDR3 in DNA: TGTGCCAGCAGCTTAGCGAACAGGGGCGGGCAGCCCCAGCATTTT.

The rearrangement links TRBV6-5 to TRBJ2-7; D is perhaps TRBD1 (7 bases). The CDR3 loop spans 15 amino acids. Per the germline V gene, CDR1 is MNHEY and CDR2 is SVGAGI. Trimming cost V 6 bases and J 7 bases, with 22 bases left between them. CDR3 residues: CASSSGGTRLGEQYF. The CDR3 DNA follows: TGTGCCAGCAGCTCAGGGGGGACCCGGCTGGGGGAGCAGTACTTC.

In its sample, this clone was seen once. The V call is TRBV6-1, the J call TRBJ2-7; possible D gene TRBD1, 6 bases. This CDR3 contains 15 residues. Germline V CDR1 and CDR2: MNHNS, SASEGT. Trimming shortened V by 0 bases and J by 3 bases, and 12 bases separated the two germline ends. The CDR3 protein is CASSEAVRGFYEQYF. For the CDR3, the DNA is TGTGCCAGCAGTGAAGCGGTCAGGGGCTTCTACGAGCAGTACTTC.

The chain couples TRBV9 to TRBJ2-2; D is ambiguous. Germline V gene sequence: CDR1 SGDLS, CDR2 YYNGEE. V dropped 3 bases and J dropped 4 bases, with 7 bases sitting between them. There are 13 residues in the CDR3. The CDR3 bases are TGTGCCAGCAGCGGCAGCGTCACCGGGGAGCTGTTTTTT. Its protein product is CASSGSVTGELFF.